Listed below are T cell receptor beta chains from one sample, sequenced in a study of T-cell reconstitution after alpha-beta-depleted transplantation in children. Each CDR3 protein is one row after TCRdb ran MiXCR on the PCR reads. Among tens of thousands of distinct CDR3 sequences, 5% to 6.5% were seen once, and the ten largest hold more than 30%. Here the sequenced sample was PBMCs, mostly from graft donor cells, taken 60 days after TCRalphabeta/CD19-depleted stem cell transplant. These receptors were obtained from a female patient between 2 and 15 years old who had a stem cell transplant for aplastic anemia, so the T cells may come from the graft donor. The CDR3 runs from the conserved cysteine through the conserved F or W. A D gene is named only where the DNA matches it firmly. Some rows mark clone size as missing; the rest say once, few, many or name a class of expanded clone.

abundance	j_gene	len	v_gene	d_gene	CDR3nt	CDR3aa
many	TRBJ2-2	15	TRBV5-1	TRBD1	TGCGCCAGCAGCCCGGCGGGACAGGGACCCGGGGAGCTGTTTTTT	CASSPAGQGPGELFF
many	TRBJ1-4	14	TRBV12-3/TRBV12-4	NA	TGTGCCAGCAGCAGGACATCGATTATGATGAAACTGTTTTTT	CASSRTSIMMKLFF
many	TRBJ2-2	18	TRBV20-1	TRBD2	TGCAGTGCCGTCCTCCATCGACTAGCGGGGGGGCCCTCCGGGGAGCTGTTTTTT	CSAVLHRLAGGPSGELFF
NA	TRBJ1-1	15	TRBV29-1	NA	TGCAGCGTTGAAGGAGGGGCCCTGTGGAACACTGAAGCTTTCTTT	CSVEGGALWNTEAFF
few	TRBJ2-1	17	TRBV4-3	NA	TGCGCCAGCAGCCAAGCTCCGGAGCTTGAGGTTTTGGATGAGCAGTTCTTC	CASSQAPELEVLDEQFF
many	TRBJ2-2	15	TRBV24-1	TRBD1	TGTGCCACCTCCGGGACAGGGTCGGGGGCCGGGGAGCTGTTTTTT	CATSGTGSGAGELFF
many	TRBJ2-1	11	TRBV6-2/TRBV6-3	NA	TGTGCCAGCAGCCTACCGGGGCAGCAGTTCTTC	CASSLPGQQFF
many	TRBJ2-2	17	TRBV3-1	NA	TGTGCCAGCAGCCATTTAGGACTAAAAGGTAGCACCGGGGAGCTGTTTTTT	CASSHLGLKGSTGELFF
NA	TRBJ1-3	19	TRBV4-1	TRBD1	TGCGCCAGCAGCCAAGGAACCGGGACAGGGGGCCGTACTCGAAACACCATATATTTT	CASSQGTGTGGRTRNTIYF
many	TRBJ2-5	14	TRBV5-1	TRBD2	TGCGCCAGCAGCTTGAACGCGGGAGAAGAGACCCAGTACTTC	CASSLNAGEETQYF
many	TRBJ2-1	14	TRBV20-1	TRBD1	TGCAGTGCTTTCACCGGGACAGGGAGTAATGAGCAGTTCTTC	CSAFTGTGSNEQFF
few	TRBJ2-7	12	TRBV6-1	NA	TGTGCCAGCAGGGCAGGAACCTACGAGCAGTACTTC	CASRAGTYEQYF
many	TRBJ2-1	16	TRBV18	TRBD2	TGTGCCAGCTCACTTAGCGGGAGCCTCGTATACAATGAGCAGTTCTTC	CASSLSGSLVYNEQFF
many	TRBJ1-4	13	TRBV12-3/TRBV12-4	TRBD1	TGTGCCAGCAGCAGACAGGGCGGAGAAAAACTGTTTTTT	CASSRQGGEKLFF
NA	TRBJ1-6	13	TRBV30	NA	TGTGCCGTCGACAGGCGGGGTAATTCACCCCTCCACTTT	CAVDRRGNSPLHF
many	TRBJ1-1	12	TRBV7-2	NA	TGTGCCAGCAGCTTACAGTACACTGAAGCTTTCTTT	CASSLQYTEAFF
many	TRBJ2-1	14	TRBV12-3/TRBV12-4	NA	TGTGCCAGCAGTTTTTTAGCGGCCTACAATGAGCAGTTCTTC	CASSFLAAYNEQFF
NA	TRBJ2-1	13	TRBV6-1	NA	TGTGCCAGCTGGACTAAGCGGGACAATGAGCAGTTCTTC	CASWTKRDNEQFF
NA	TRBJ2-4	14	TRBV12-5	TRBD1	TGTGCTAGTGGTGGACAGGGGGCCAAAAACATTCAGTACTTC	CASGGQGAKNIQYF
many	TRBJ2-3	14	TRBV7-8	NA	TGTGCCAGCAGCCTCTCCGGGAGACAAGATACGCAGTATTTT	CASSLSGRQDTQYF